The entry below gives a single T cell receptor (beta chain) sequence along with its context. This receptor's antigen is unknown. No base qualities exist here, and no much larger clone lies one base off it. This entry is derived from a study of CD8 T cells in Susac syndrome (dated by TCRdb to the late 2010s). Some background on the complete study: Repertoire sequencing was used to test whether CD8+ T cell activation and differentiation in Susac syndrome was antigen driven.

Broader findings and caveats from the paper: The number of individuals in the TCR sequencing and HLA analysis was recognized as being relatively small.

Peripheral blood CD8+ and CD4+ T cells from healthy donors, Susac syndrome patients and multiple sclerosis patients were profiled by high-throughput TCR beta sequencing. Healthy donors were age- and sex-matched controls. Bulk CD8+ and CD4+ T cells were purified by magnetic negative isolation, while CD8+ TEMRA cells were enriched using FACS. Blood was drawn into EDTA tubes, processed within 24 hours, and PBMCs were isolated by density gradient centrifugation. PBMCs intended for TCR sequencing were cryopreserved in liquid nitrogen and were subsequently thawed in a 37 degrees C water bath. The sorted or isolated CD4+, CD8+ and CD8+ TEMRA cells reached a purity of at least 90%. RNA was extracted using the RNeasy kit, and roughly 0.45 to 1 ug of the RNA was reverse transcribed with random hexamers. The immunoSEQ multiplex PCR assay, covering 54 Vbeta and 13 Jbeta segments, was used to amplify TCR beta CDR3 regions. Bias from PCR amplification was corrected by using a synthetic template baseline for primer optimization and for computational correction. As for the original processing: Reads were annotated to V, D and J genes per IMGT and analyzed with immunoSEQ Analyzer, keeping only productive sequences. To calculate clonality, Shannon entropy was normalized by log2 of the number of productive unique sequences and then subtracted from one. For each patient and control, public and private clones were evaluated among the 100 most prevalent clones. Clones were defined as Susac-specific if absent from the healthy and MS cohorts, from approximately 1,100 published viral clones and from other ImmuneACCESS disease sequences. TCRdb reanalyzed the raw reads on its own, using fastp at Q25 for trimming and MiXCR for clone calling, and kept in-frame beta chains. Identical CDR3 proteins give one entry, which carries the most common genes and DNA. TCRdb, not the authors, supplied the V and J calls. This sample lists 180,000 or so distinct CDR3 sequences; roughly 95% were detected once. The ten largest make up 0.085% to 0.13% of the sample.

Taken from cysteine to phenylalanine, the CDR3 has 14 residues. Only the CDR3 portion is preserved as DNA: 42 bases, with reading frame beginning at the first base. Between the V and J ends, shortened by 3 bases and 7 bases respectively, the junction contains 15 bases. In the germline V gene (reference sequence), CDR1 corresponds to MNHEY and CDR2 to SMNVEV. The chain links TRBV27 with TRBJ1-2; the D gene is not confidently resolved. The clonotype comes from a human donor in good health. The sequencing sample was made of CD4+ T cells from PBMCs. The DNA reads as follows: TGTGCCAGCAGTTTTGTCACGGCGAATGGTGGCTACACCTTC. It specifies CASSFVTANGGYTF.